The present T cell receptor (beta chain) was sequenced within a study of blood T cell repertoires in COVID-19. Clones were read by immunoSEQ multiplex PCR, and TCRdb kept only the in-frame ones, dropping some. The table has 60,000 or so clones, approximately 90% seen once; the top ten hold more than 13%. CDR1 is LNHDA, CDR2 SQIVND, per germline (reference sequence). Trimming left V 6 bases short and J 7 bases short, with 19 bases between. CDR3 size: 15 residues. The sample comprised peripheral blood. The receptor was derived from an older woman with active COVID-19. The chain is built from TRBV19 and TRBJ1-5, with D unresolved. The CDR3 DNA reads TGTGCCAGTAGCCGAGTACTGGGAACGGGGCAGCCCCAGCATTTT. Translation: CASSRVLGTGQPQHF. Full variable domain (outside the CDR3, taken from reference TRBV19 and TRBJ1-5): DGGITQSPKYLFRKEGQNVTLSCEQNLNHDAMYWYRQDPGQGLRLIYYSQIVNDFQKGDIAEGYSVSREKKESFPLTVTSAQKNPTAFYLCASSRVLGTGQPQHFGDGTRLSIL.